These T cell receptor beta chains were read from a single sample in a study of OX40 agonist ivuxolimab in advanced cancers. Only in-frame clones appear in the TCRdb table, and some are missing; sequencing was by immunoSEQ multiplex PCR. The sample consists of 55,000 to 80,000 clones, roughly 86% of them appearing once. The source material was CD4+ or CD8+ T cells sorted from blood, sampled in a trial of the OX40 agonist ivuxolimab. The receptors were sampled from an adult with an advanced solid tumor such as melanoma, head and neck, liver or kidney cancer. The CDR3 runs from the conserved cysteine through the conserved F or W.

v_call: TRBV27
j_call: TRBJ2-5
cdr3_aa: CASSLSYTIQETQYF

v_call: TRBV18
j_call: TRBJ1-1
cdr3_aa: CASSRDRVGTEAFF

v_call: TRBV4-1
j_call: TRBJ1-3
cdr3_aa: CASSEQGWAGNTIYF

v_call: TRBV28
j_call: TRBJ2-3
cdr3_aa: CASSPGLAGAFTDTQYF

v_call: TRBV5-1
j_call: TRBJ1-1
cdr3_aa: CASSAGPGREAFF

v_call: TRBV4-2
j_call: TRBJ2-7
cdr3_aa: CASSQDLLEQYF

v_call: TRBV11-2
j_call: TRBJ2-3
cdr3_aa: CASSRYSGRVNTDTQYF

v_call: TRBV5-4
j_call: TRBJ2-2
cdr3_aa: CASSLGQSNTGELFF

v_call: TRBV7-2
j_call: TRBJ2-1
cdr3_aa: CASSLGDKGYNEQFF

v_call: TRBV18
j_call: TRBJ1-6
cdr3_aa: CASSRAGYSPLHF

v_call: TRBV7-9
j_call: TRBJ2-1
cdr3_aa: CASSSSGGYNEQFF

v_call: TRBV2
j_call: TRBJ1-2
cdr3_aa: CASRLGGGYTF

v_call: TRBV25-1
j_call: TRBJ2-6
cdr3_aa: CASSDPPGAGANVLTF

v_call: TRBV7-8
j_call: TRBJ2-7
cdr3_aa: CASSLLGLLSYEQYF

v_call: TRBV4-1
j_call: TRBJ1-5
cdr3_aa: CASSQGQGAVGNQPQHF

v_call: TRBV5-8
j_call: TRBJ2-1
cdr3_aa: CASSLGDFSYNEQFF

v_call: TRBV4-1
j_call: TRBJ1-5
cdr3_aa: CASSLQGGGQPQHF

v_call: TRBV9
j_call: TRBJ1-4
cdr3_aa: CASSVGHLTTNEKLFF

v_call: TRBV25-1
j_call: TRBJ2-2
cdr3_aa: CASRDSHGELFF

v_call: TRBV18
j_call: TRBJ1-4
cdr3_aa: CASSPGGGEKLFF

v_call: TRBV7-2
j_call: TRBJ2-1
cdr3_aa: CASSFLGEQFF

v_call: TRBV5-6
j_call: TRBJ2-3
cdr3_aa: CASSLVAGTDTQYF

v_call: TRBV4-2
j_call: TRBJ2-3
cdr3_aa: CASSQAAGLAGEWTSTDTQYF

v_call: TRBV2
j_call: TRBJ1-1
cdr3_aa: CASSEDGRGQVTFF

v_call: TRBV7-2
j_call: TRBJ2-7
cdr3_aa: CASSLRGEQYF

v_call: TRBV27
j_call: TRBJ2-5
cdr3_aa: CASSFLAEPQRYQETQYF

v_call: TRBV7-3
j_call: TRBJ2-1
cdr3_aa: CASSPGLAGGDEQFF

v_call: TRBV7-9
j_call: TRBJ2-2
cdr3_aa: CASSMGLAGSGELFF

v_call: TRBV5-1
j_call: TRBJ2-5
cdr3_aa: CASSLEGTGSQETQYF

v_call: TRBV11-3
j_call: TRBJ1-1
cdr3_aa: CASSEASGKPEAFF

v_call: TRBV4-2
j_call: TRBJ2-7
cdr3_aa: CASSEAVKVEYEQYF

v_call: TRBV6-6
j_call: TRBJ2-7
cdr3_aa: CASSPGLALSSYEQYF

v_call: TRBV21-1
j_call: TRBJ2-3
cdr3_aa: CALRQGDTDTQYF

v_call: TRBV2
j_call: TRBJ1-2
cdr3_aa: CASSQDRIYGYTF

v_call: TRBV18
j_call: TRBJ2-2
cdr3_aa: CASSPRTVNTGELFF

v_call: TRBV6-1
j_call: TRBJ1-4
cdr3_aa: CATSTATNEKLFF

v_call: TRBV18
j_call: TRBJ1-5
cdr3_aa: CASSTSVTGRQPQHF

v_call: TRBV27
j_call: TRBJ2-1
cdr3_aa: CASSLEGLAYNEQFF

v_call: TRBV28
j_call: TRBJ1-2
cdr3_aa: CASSLPGGGAVNYGYTF

v_call: TRBV18
j_call: TRBJ2-6
cdr3_aa: CASSPPGAVSGANVLTF

v_call: TRBV28
j_call: TRBJ1-5
cdr3_aa: CASSRQGSRNQPQHF

v_call: TRBV9
j_call: TRBJ2-3
cdr3_aa: CASSVETGADTQYF

v_call: TRBV19
j_call: TRBJ2-3
cdr3_aa: CASRDRSDTQYF

v_call: TRBV5-1
j_call: TRBJ2-3
cdr3_aa: CASSLAGVYDTQYF

v_call: TRBV19
j_call: TRBJ1-4
cdr3_aa: CASSIQGGNEKLFF

v_call: TRBV9
j_call: TRBJ2-1
cdr3_aa: CASSSRSSPYNEQFF

v_call: TRBV2
j_call: TRBJ2-3
cdr3_aa: CASRLAGLSTDTQYF

v_call: TRBV6-6
j_call: TRBJ1-5
cdr3_aa: CASIMNALYSNQPQHF

v_call: TRBV11-2
j_call: TRBJ2-2
cdr3_aa: CASSRSSGTGELFF

v_call: TRBV10-2
j_call: TRBJ2-7
cdr3_aa: CASVGTSGSYEQYF

v_call: TRBV4-1
j_call: TRBJ2-6
cdr3_aa: CASSQVTGTREANVLTF

v_call: TRBV14
j_call: TRBJ2-1
cdr3_aa: CASSQGLAGGTEQFF

v_call: TRBV6-1
j_call: TRBJ1-6
cdr3_aa: CASSAGTGVSPLHF